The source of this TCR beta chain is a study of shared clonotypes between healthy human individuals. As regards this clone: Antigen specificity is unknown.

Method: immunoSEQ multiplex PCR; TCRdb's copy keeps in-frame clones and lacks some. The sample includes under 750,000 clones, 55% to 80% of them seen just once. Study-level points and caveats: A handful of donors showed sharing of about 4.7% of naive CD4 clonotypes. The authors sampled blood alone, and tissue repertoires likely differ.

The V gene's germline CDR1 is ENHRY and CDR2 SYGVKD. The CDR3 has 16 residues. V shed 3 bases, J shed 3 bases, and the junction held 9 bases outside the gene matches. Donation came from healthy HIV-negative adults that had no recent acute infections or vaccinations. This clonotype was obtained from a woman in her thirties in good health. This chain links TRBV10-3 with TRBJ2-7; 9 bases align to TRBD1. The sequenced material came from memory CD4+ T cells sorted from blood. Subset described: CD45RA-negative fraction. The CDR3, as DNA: TGTGCCATCAGTGAAAGGGGGACAGGGAAAATCTACGAGCAGTACTTC. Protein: CAISERGTGKIYEQYF.